This record concerns one T cell receptor (beta chain) sequence. The data stem from a study of OX40 agonist ivuxolimab in advanced cancers. In the study overall: Ivuxolimab is a fully human IgG2 antibody that activates OX40 (CD134). Partial responses were recorded for three patients, including one with hepatocellular carcinoma and two with cutaneous melanoma.

V lost 4 bases to trimming and J lost 5 bases; unmatched junction nucleotides: 3. The CDR3 covers 13 residues. CDR1 SGHDT and CDR2 YYEEEE come from the germline V gene. This table comes from immunoSEQ multiplex PCR, and its TCRdb copy is limited to in-frame clones, with some not included. The sample shows 72,000 or so clones, 85% to 90% of them seen only once. The V call is TRBV5-6, the J call TRBJ1-2, with 9 nucleotides matching TRBD1. This receptor was identified in an adult with an advanced solid tumor such as melanoma, head and neck, liver or kidney cancer. This specimen was CD4+ or CD8+ T cells sorted from blood, taken in a trial of the OX40 agonist ivuxolimab. DNA for the CDR3: TGTGCCAGCAGCGGGACAGGGAGGTATGGCTACACCTTC. Its translation: CASSGTGRYGYTF.